This T cell receptor beta chain is drawn from a study of blood T cell repertoires in COVID-19. The table came from immunoSEQ multiplex PCR; TCRdb's copy has only in-frame clones and leaves some out. The sample lists over 60,000 clones, over 80% occurring once. Looked up from germline, CDR1 is MNHEY and CDR2 is SMNVEV (reference sequence). The CDR3 has 15 residues. With V trimmed by 6 bases and J by 7 bases, 5 bases remained unmatched. The sequence derives from an elderly woman with active COVID-19. The chain carries TRBV27 and TRBJ2-1; 14 positions match TRBD2. Sample: peripheral blood. CDR3 in amino acids: CASSRLAGGINEQFF. The DNA of the CDR3 is TGTGCCAGCAGCCGACTAGCGGGAGGGATTAATGAGCAGTTCTTC.